This is a list of T cell receptor beta chains from one sample in a study of response to subunit inactivated influenza vaccine. TCRdb redid the calling of the RT-PCR reads with MiXCR, one entry per CDR3 protein. The sample lists about 500,000 distinct CDR3 sequences; approximately 15% were seen once. The material sequenced was CD4+ T cells sorted from PBMCs, taken less than 30 months after vaccination. The origin of the receptors is a man between 50 and 75 years old who received an inactivated influenza vaccine. The CDR3 runs from the conserved cysteine through the conserved F or W. D genes are given only for firm matches. For some rows the clone size is stated as once, few or many, or as a class when expanded; others skip it.

clone size	V gene	D gene	J gene	CDR3 protein	CDR3 DNA
few	TRBV24-1	TRBD1	TRBJ2-1	CATSDRPGTATYNEQFF	TGTGCCACCAGTGATAGGCCCGGGACAGCCACGTACAATGAGCAGTTCTTC
.	TRBV28	.	TRBJ2-5	CASSSADLKETQYF	TGTGCCAGCAGCTCCGCGGACTTGAAAGAGACCCAGTACTTC
many	TRBV20-1	TRBD2	TRBJ2-1	CSARRGPGGYNEQFF	TGCAGTGCTAGACGCGGGCCCGGGGGGTACAATGAGCAGTTCTTC
few	TRBV6-1	TRBD2	TRBJ2-7	CASRQGTSGTAYEQYF	TGTGCCAGCCGACAGGGGACTAGCGGGACCGCCTACGAGCAGTACTTC
.	TRBV29-1	TRBD2	TRBJ2-3	CSAVGTSGSADTQYF	TGCAGCGCCGTCGGGACTAGCGGGTCGGCAGATACGCAGTATTTT
few	TRBV5-5	.	TRBJ1-5	CASSLLWTDSNQPQHF	TGTGCCAGCAGCTTGTTATGGACTGATAGCAATCAGCCCCAGCATTTT
few	TRBV20-1	.	TRBJ1-2	CSALRTAGYTF	TGCAGTGCCCTGAGGACAGCTGGCTACACCTTC
.	TRBV6-1	.	TRBJ1-4	CASSEGPTPEKLFF	TGTGCCAGCAGTGAGGGCCCAACTCCTGAAAAACTGTTTTTT
few	TRBV15	.	TRBJ1-5	CATSIDRINQPQHF	TGTGCCACCTCGATCGACAGGATTAATCAGCCCCAGCATTTT
few	TRBV6-2/TRBV6-3	TRBD1	TRBJ2-3	CASSLGQTTQYF	TGTGCCAGCAGCCTGGGACAGACTACGCAGTATTTT
.	TRBV6-1	TRBD2	TRBJ2-7	CASRPGLAETYEQYF	TGTGCCAGCAGGCCGGGACTAGCGGAAACCTACGAGCAGTACTTC
many	TRBV5-5	TRBD1	TRBJ2-7	CASSLGTGGSEQYF	TGTGCCAGCAGCTTGGGGACAGGGGGCTCCGAGCAGTACTTC
few	TRBV24-1	.	TRBJ2-3	CATSGLRQTDTQYF	TGTGCCACCAGTGGACTGCGCCAGACAGATACGCAGTATTTT
few	TRBV12-3/TRBV12-4	.	TRBJ1-2	CASRPPTEKDTF	TGTGCCAGCAGACCCCCGACAGAGAAGGACACCTTC
.	TRBV20-1	.	TRBJ2-3	CSARDSERVTDTQYF	TGCAGTGCTAGAGATTCGGAGCGTGTCACAGATACGCAGTATTTT
few	TRBV3-1	.	TRBJ2-1	CASSHGSEQFF	TGTGCCAGCAGCCACGGCAGTGAGCAGTTCTTC
.	TRBV6-1	TRBD2	TRBJ2-1	CASRPTLGGSFSEQFF	TGTGCCAGCAGACCTACTTTGGGCGGGAGCTTCAGTGAGCAGTTCTTC
.	TRBV3-1	.	TRBJ2-7	CASSQAPMAASYEQYF	TGTGCCAGCAGCCAAGCGCCCATGGCCGCTTCCTACGAGCAGTACTTC
few	TRBV28	.	TRBJ2-3	CASSPRRASSTDTQYF	TGTGCCAGCAGTCCCCGACGGGCTTCTAGCACAGATACGCAGTATTTT
many	TRBV28	.	TRBJ1-5	CASNPDSNQPQHF	TGTGCCAGCAACCCGGATAGCAATCAGCCCCAGCATTTT
few	TRBV5-1	TRBD2	TRBJ2-1	CASSILAGGEQFF	TGCGCCAGCAGCATACTAGCGGGGGGTGAGCAGTTCTTC
.	TRBV7-6	.	TRBJ2-7	CASSLASQSSEQYF	TGTGCCAGCAGCTTAGCTTCGCAGAGTAGCGAGCAGTACTTC
few	TRBV20-1	.	TRBJ1-6	CSASREGNSPLHF	TGCAGTGCTAGTCGGGAGGGAAATTCACCCCTCCACTTT
few	TRBV20-1	.	TRBJ1-4	CSARVVRGGTNEKLFF	TGCAGTGCTAGAGTGGTTAGGGGTGGAACTAATGAAAAACTGTTTTTT
few	TRBV24-1	.	TRBJ2-3	CATSDPSRTSTDTQYF	TGTGCCACCAGTGACCCCTCACGTACCAGCACAGATACGCAGTATTTT
.	TRBV4-2	TRBD2	TRBJ2-3	CASSQSAGGTDTQYF	TGTGCCAGCAGCCAGTCAGCGGGGGGCACAGATACGCAGTATTTT
.	TRBV7-9	.	TRBJ2-2	CASSFGAGNTGELFF	TGTGCCAGCAGCTTCGGGGCGGGAAACACCGGGGAGCTGTTTTTT
few	TRBV11-2	.	TRBJ1-4	CASSSTLMYGAANEKLFF	TGTGCCAGCAGCTCTACATTGATGTACGGGGCGGCTAATGAAAAACTGTTTTTT
few	TRBV11-2	TRBD2	TRBJ2-3	CASSFQRGSTDTQYF	TGTGCCAGCAGCTTTCAGCGGGGGAGCACAGATACGCAGTATTTT
many	TRBV15	TRBD1	TRBJ2-7	CATSRGGQGIDEQYF	TGTGCCACCAGTCGCGGAGGACAGGGGATCGACGAGCAGTACTTC
.	TRBV10-3	TRBD1	TRBJ2-1	CAISERDSQSYNEQFF	TGTGCCATCAGTGAAAGGGACAGCCAATCCTACAATGAGCAGTTCTTC
few	TRBV20-1	.	TRBJ1-5	CSASDNAFNQPQHF	TGCAGTGCATCGGACAACGCCTTCAATCAGCCCCAGCATTTT
few	TRBV9	TRBD1	TRBJ2-5	CASSVSPDRDYETQYF	TGTGCCAGCAGCGTATCCCCTGACAGGGATTACGAGACCCAGTACTTC
few	TRBV5-5	.	TRBJ1-1	CASSRRTENTEAFF	TGTGCCAGCAGCCGACGGACGGAAAACACTGAAGCTTTCTTT